The clone carrying this TCR beta chain was detected a few times. Germline CDR1 reads GTSNPN; CDR2 reads SVGIG (reference sequence). Trimming removed 4 bases at V and 4 bases at J, with 10 bases between. The CDR3 sequence is 13 residues long. This sample was taken from a study of neurological immune-mediated disorders. One entry per CDR3 protein, called by TCRdb with MiXCR from the 5' RACE reads. The table shows about 70,000 distinct CDR3 sequences, with approximately 5% occurring only once. This chain connects TRBV30 to TRBJ2-2; TRBD1 might be the D (6 bases). Sequenced: PBMCs. This TCR came from a woman aged 70-85 years with multiple sclerosis. The CDR3 nucleotides are TGTGCCTGGACAGGGGCAAGCACCGGGGAGCTGTTTTTT. This translates into CAWTGASTGELFF.